The T cell receptor beta chain described here comes from a study of PD-1 blockade in classical Hodgkin lymphoma. Documented time point: cycle 4 day 1 (C4D1), after less than seven weeks of nivolumab. Following autologous stem cell transplantation, relapse occurred in every patient, and exposure to brentuximab vedotin varied. Complete response, partial response or progressive disease was each patient's best response. Profiled with immunoSEQ multiplex PCR; TCRdb holds only in-frame clones, not every one. The sample includes 15,000 to 20,000 clones, more than 75% seen only once; the top ten take about 22%. This sequence originates from a human donor with classical Hodgkin lymphoma. This material consisted of peripheral blood mononuclear cells (PBMCs), taken before the fourth cycle of nivolumab.

The CDR3 DNA reads as TGTGCCAGCAGCGGGACACAGGGTTGGCGGACTGAAGCTTTCTTT. Translating it yields CASSGTQGWRTEAFF. The V gene is TRBV2, the J gene TRBJ1-1; possibly TRBD1 for D (6 bases). From germline, CDR1 is SNHLY and CDR2 FYNNEI. V lost 6 bases and J 5 bases, leaving 19 bases between the germline ends. This CDR3 comprises 15 residues.